This entry features one T cell receptor (beta chain) sequence. This clone has just one count. This clone's antigen is unknown. Base-call qualities are not available, and no considerably larger clone is one nucleotide away. This sample is drawn from a study of cytomegalovirus exposure and HLA in healthy donors (dated by TCRdb to the late 2010s). General notes on the study: According to a later analysis, one platform produced both the 120 validation repertoires and the 720 or so repertoires of the first cohort. Along with the roughly 700-subject first cohort, a separate validation cohort of some 130 different subjects was used. To predict cytomegalovirus infection status, the study brought together high-throughput TCR immunosequencing, statistical association of individual TCRs with disease status, and machine learning. The study aimed to test whether signatures of past pathogen exposure could be identified by cataloging public T cell receptors.

Separate from the roughly 650-subject first cohort, the validation cohort of 90 to 150 subjects was the group to which the donors belonged. Libraries were constructed by the immunoSEQ multiplex PCR assay. Per the authors' processing: A statistical classification framework was built for diagnosing cytomegalovirus status from the catalog of TCR beta chain sequences. Drawn from immuneACCESS, this table holds only the in-frame rearrangements with V and J called that TCRdb kept. Clones are partly lost; checked studies trace under half to an unresolved V gene and leave the rest unexplained. V, J and clone size are taken as reported in that table, and D and trimming were inferred from the DNA itself. In this sample the table shows about 120,000 clones, about 88% of which occur a single time. Together, the top ten hold nearly 4.5% of the sample. Broad study findings and their caveats: A few of the identified cytomegalovirus-associated TCR beta chains were confirmed in vitro to be specific for cytomegalovirus antigens. Of the cluster scores, roughly 95% were above 0 in a later analysis, which found that TCRs clustered in the first cohort also tended to co-occur in the roughly 130 validation repertoires. A total of 150 to 200 TCR beta chains were listed by the study as associated with cytomegalovirus. In both the original and validation cohorts, the classifier was reported to diagnose cytomegalovirus status with high specificity and sensitivity. A later analysis lacked HLA typing for the validation cohort, so it scored co-occurrence in that cohort across all 110 or so repertoires. The authors suggested that the approach could potentially be extended to other disease states and immunological phenotypes. While some public TCRs were present in many individuals, most TCR sequences turned up only very rarely across donors.

The sequence derives from a man aged 18 to 29 in good health and CMV-seropositive. What was sequenced was PBMCs.

The CDR3: CASSLEGGLLAAYEQYF. The nucleotide sequence is given as TGTGCCAGCAGCTTAGAAGGGGGTTTATTAGCTGCTTACGAGCAGTACTTC. This sequence uses TRBV7-9 and TRBJ2-7, with TRBD1 as a weak D call on 6 bases. Trimming takes 1 base from V and 4 bases from J, and the germline ends sit 20 bases apart. Counted from cysteine to phenylalanine, this CDR3 has 17 amino acids. Only the CDR3 part of the read is kept: 51 bases, read in frame from the first base. CDR1 SEHNR and CDR2 FQNEAQ are derived from the germline V gene (reference sequence).